This TCR beta chain was identified during a study of response to subunit inactivated influenza vaccine. This CDR3 contains 14 residues. Germline assignment: CDR1 SGHTA and CDR2 FQGNSA. Losses at the gene ends were 5 bases for V and 2 bases for J; bases not matched to a gene: 5. Study-wide points: T cells newly recruited by each seasonal influenza vaccination are few, the authors suggested.

A single record per CDR3 protein comes from TCRdb applying MiXCR to the RT-PCR reads. The data contain roughly 650,000 distinct CDR3 sequences, approximately 15% of them singletons. A remark on this clonotype: Its antigen is not known.

The V gene is TRBV7-2, the J gene TRBJ2-7; 8 bases are a match to TRBD1. The material sequenced was PBMCs from blood, taken around two weeks before vaccination. The TCR comes from a man aged 45 to 65 who received an inactivated influenza vaccine. The CDR3 is CASSQGQDPYEQYF. DNA of the CDR3: TGTGCCAGCAGCCAGGGACAGGATCCCTACGAGCAGTACTTC.